One sample yielded the 3 T cell receptor beta chains listed below, sequenced in a study of blood T cell repertoires in COVID-19 (dated by TCRdb to about 2020). Library generation was performed with the immunoSEQ multiplex PCR assay. The table was pulled from immuneACCESS by TCRdb, which kept in-frame rearrangements only. Such tables lose some clones; where checked, under half of the loss comes from unresolved V genes, and the rest has no known cause. The sample data list around 290,000 clones, and about nine tenths of these were observed just once. The ten biggest clones cover 1.7% of the sample. Input material: PBMCs or T cells enriched from blood (not recorded which). These receptors were taken from a woman aged 40 to 49 who had recovered from COVID-19.

The V gene is TRBV30, the J gene TRBJ2-3, with 8 bases that match TRBD1. V gave up 0 bases and J gave up 4 bases; unmatched junction bases: 12. The CDR3 extends over 17 amino acids. Germline CDR1 is GTSNPN and CDR2 is SVGIG (reference sequence). The CDR3 nucleotides are TGTGCCTGGAGTGTACCCCGGACAGGGAGGACGGCAGATACGCAGTATTTT. This encodes CAWSVPRTGRTADTQYF.

This clone came up a few times. This chain joins TRBV5-5 and TRBJ1-2, with D uncertain. V lost 0 bases and J 4 bases, leaving 4 bases between the germline ends. CDR3 size: 12 residues. In germline, CDR1 is SGHKS, CDR2 YYEKEE (reference sequence). This CDR3 is CASSLDRYGYTF. The CDR3 coding sequence is TGTGCCAGCAGCTTGGATCGCTATGGCTACACCTTC. Looking up the rest from reference TRBV5-5 and TRBJ1-2 gives the full variable domain: DAGVTQSPTHLIKTRGQQVTLRCSPISGHKSVSWYQQVLGQGPQFIFQYYEKEERGRGNFPDRFSARQFPNYSSELNVNALLLGDSALYLCASSLDRYGYTFGSGTRLTVV.

This chain joins TRBV4-1 and TRBJ2-7, with 12 bases identical to TRBD1. The V gene end was trimmed by 1 base and the J gene end by 3 bases; junction bases not matched to a gene: 7. The CDR3 extends over 17 amino acids. CDR1 is MGHRA, CDR2 YSYEKL, per germline. The CDR3 region is CASSQASGQGAFYEQYF. The CDR3 DNA is TGCGCCAGCAGCCAAGCCTCGGGACAGGGGGCCTTCTACGAGCAGTACTTC.